The 3 T cell receptor beta chains in this list originate from one sample, sequenced in a study of Tregs in tolerant kidney transplant recipients. Here immunoSEQ multiplex PCR was the method, and the copy in TCRdb shows in-frame clones only, minus some. This repertoire shows 400 or so clones, approximately 40% found once; its top ten account for almost 60%. No antigens are known for them. The material sequenced was Tregs from blood cultured with allogeneic cells. These receptors were collected from a human patient who received a combined kidney and bone marrow transplant. Some T cells may be the graft donor's.

Remarks on this clone: The junction departs from the called germline gene at one end, perhaps through a read error. The chain recombines TRBV19 with TRBJ2-2, with 8 bases lining up with TRBD1. Germline V CDR1 and CDR2: LNHDA, SQIVND (reference sequence). The CDR3 spans 19 residues. The CDR3 spells CARSILPDRVGSNTGELFF. CDR3 nucleotides: TGTGCCCGTAGTATACTACCGGACAGGGTTGGTTCGAACACCGGGGAGCTGTTTTTT.

J is TRBJ2-2 and V is TRBV30; TRBD1 matches 8 bases. CDR1 and CDR2 from the germline V gene are GTSNPN and SVGIG (reference sequence). The CDR3 runs 14 residues. Losses at the gene ends were 3 bases for V and 6 bases for J; bases not matched to a gene: 6. The CDR3 protein is CAWSPQGAAGELFF. DNA for the CDR3: TGTGCCTGGAGCCCCCAGGGGGCCGCCGGGGAGCTGTTTTTT. Full variable domain (rest looked up from reference TRBV30 and TRBJ2-2): SQTIHQWPATLVQPVGSPLSLECTVEGTSNPNLYWYRQAAGRGLQLLFYSVGIGQISSEVPQNLSASRPQDRQFILSSKKLLLSDSGFYLCAWSPQGAAGELFFGEGSRLTVL.

The gene calls are TRBV21-1 and TRBJ2-7; the table names TRBD2, a call not compared with the DNA. TRBV21-1 corresponds to a pseudogene. The CDR3 totals 15 residues. The CDR3 region has the DNA TGTGCCGGCAGCAATTCGCGGGAGATTGACTACGAGCAGTACTTC. Its translation: CAGSNSREIDYEQYF.